This TCR beta chain appears in the sequencing data of a study of early T cells in non-severe SARS-CoV-2 infection. The overall study: The sequenced material was bulk RNA from unsorted whole blood, and its chains were unpaired.

TCRdb re-called the 5' RACE reads with MiXCR, one entry per CDR3 protein. The sample has 65,000 to 95,000 distinct CDR3 sequences, about 15% seen once; the top ten hold about 2.6%. This CDR3 is 14 amino acids long. Deletions cut 6 bases from V and 4 bases from J, with 12 bases between. The germline V gene encodes CDR1 LGHDT and CDR2 YNNKEL (reference sequence). This clonotype was sampled from an adult who was a healthcare worker with PCR-confirmed SARS-CoV-2 infection or an uninfected control (not recorded which). Sequenced material: whole blood. V and J are TRBV3-1 and TRBJ2-2, with D unresolved. CDR3 amino acids: CASRPRVFTGELFF. The CDR3 bases are TGTGCCAGCAGACCTAGGGTGTTCACCGGGGAGCTGTTTTTT.